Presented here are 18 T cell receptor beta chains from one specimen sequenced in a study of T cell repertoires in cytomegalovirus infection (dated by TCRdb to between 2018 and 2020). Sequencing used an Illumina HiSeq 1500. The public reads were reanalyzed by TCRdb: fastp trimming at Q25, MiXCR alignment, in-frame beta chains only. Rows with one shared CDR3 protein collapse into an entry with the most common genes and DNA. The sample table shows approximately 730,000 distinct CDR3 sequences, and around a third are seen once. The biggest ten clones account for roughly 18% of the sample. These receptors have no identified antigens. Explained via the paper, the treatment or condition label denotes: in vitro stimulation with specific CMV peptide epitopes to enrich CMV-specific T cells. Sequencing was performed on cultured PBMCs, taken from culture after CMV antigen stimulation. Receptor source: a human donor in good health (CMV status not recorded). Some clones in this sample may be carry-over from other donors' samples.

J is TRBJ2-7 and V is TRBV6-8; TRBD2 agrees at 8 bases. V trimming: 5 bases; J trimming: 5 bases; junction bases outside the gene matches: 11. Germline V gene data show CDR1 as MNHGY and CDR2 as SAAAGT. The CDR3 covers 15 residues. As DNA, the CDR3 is TGTGCCAGCAGTAAGACCGTAGCGGGATTGAACGAGCAGTACTTC. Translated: CASSKTVAGLNEQYF.

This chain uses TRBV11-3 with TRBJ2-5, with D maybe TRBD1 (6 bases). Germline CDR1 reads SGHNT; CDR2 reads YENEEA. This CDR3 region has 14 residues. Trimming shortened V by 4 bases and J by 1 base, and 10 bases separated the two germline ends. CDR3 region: CASSSWDTQETQYF. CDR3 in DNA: TGTGCCAGCAGCTCCTGGGACACCCAAGAGACCCAGTACTTC.

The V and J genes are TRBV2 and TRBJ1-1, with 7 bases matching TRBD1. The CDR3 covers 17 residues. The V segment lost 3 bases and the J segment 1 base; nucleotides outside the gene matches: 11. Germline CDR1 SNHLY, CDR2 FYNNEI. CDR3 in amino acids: CASSDHRGWEQNTEAFF. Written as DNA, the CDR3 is TGTGCCAGCAGTGACCACAGGGGTTGGGAACAGAACACTGAAGCTTTCTTT. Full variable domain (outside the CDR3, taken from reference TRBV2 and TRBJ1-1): EPEVTQTPSHQVTQMGQEVILRCVPISNHLYFYWYRQILGQKVEFLVSFYNNEISEKSEIFDDQFSVERPDGSNFTLKIRSTKLEDSAMYFCASSDHRGWEQNTEAFFGQGTRLTVV.

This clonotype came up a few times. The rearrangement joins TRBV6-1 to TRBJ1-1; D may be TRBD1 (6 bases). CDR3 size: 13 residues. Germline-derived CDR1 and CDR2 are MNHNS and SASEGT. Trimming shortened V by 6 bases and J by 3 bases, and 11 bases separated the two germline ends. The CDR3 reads CASRRGSDTEAFF. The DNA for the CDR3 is TGTGCCAGCAGGAGGGGGTCCGACACTGAAGCTTTCTTT.

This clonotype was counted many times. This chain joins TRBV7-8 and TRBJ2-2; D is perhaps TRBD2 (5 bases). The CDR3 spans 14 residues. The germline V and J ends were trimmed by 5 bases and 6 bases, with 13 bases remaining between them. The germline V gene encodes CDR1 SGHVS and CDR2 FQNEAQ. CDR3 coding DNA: TGTGCCAGCAGCCCTGGAGGTGCCGCCGGGGAGCTGTTTTTT. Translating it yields CASSPGGAAGELFF.

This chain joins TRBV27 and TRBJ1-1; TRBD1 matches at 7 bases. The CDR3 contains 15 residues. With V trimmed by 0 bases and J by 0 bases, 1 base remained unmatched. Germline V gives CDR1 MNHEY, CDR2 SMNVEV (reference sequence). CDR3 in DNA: TGTGCCAGCAGTTTATCTGGGACAGTGAACACTGAAGCTTTCTTT. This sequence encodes CASSLSGTVNTEAFF.

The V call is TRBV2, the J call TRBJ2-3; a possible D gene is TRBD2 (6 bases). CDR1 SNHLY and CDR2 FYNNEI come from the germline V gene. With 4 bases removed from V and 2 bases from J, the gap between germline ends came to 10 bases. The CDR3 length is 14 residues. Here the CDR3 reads CASSVAGYTDTQYF. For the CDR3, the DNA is TGTGCCAGCAGTGTTGCGGGGTACACAGATACGCAGTATTTT.

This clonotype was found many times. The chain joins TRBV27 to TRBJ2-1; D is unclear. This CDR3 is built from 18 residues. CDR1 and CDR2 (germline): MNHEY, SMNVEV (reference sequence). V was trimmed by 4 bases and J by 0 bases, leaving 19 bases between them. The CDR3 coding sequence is TGTGCCAGCAGTTCCCCGGGCCCTCCCAAAGGCTCCTACAATGAGCAGTTCTTC. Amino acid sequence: CASSSPGPPKGSYNEQFF.

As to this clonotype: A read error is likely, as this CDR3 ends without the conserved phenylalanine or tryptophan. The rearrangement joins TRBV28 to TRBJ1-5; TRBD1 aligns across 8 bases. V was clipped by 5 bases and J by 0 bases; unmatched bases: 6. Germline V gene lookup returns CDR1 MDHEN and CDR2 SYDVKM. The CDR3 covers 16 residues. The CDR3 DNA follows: TGTGCCAGCAGTCGCCCAGGGGGCGGTAGCAATCAGCCCCAGCATTAT. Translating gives CASSRPGGGSNQPQHY.

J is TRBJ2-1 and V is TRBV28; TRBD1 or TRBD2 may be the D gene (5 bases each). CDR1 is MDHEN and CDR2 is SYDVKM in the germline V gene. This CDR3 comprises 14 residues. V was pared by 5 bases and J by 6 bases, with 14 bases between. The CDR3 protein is CASSDPGRINEQFF. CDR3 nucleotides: TGTGCCAGCAGTGACCCGGGACGCATCAATGAGCAGTTCTTC.

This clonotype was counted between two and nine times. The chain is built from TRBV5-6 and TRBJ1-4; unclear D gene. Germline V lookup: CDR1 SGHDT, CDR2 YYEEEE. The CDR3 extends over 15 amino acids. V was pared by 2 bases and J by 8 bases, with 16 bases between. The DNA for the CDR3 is TGTGCCAGCAGCTTCGGGAACCGGGCCACCGAAAAACTGTTTTTT. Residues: CASSFGNRATEKLFF.

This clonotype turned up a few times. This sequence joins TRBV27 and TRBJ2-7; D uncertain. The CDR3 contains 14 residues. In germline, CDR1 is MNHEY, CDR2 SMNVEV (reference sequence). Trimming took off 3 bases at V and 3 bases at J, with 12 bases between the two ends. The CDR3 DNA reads TGTGCCAGCAGTTTGAATCGGAACCTCTACGAGCAGTACTTC. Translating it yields CASSLNRNLYEQYF.

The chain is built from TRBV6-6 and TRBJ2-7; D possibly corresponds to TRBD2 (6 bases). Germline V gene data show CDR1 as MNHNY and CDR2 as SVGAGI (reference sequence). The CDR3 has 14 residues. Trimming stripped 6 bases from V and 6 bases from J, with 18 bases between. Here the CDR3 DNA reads TGTGCCAGCAGCCCCCCCGGTAGCGGAAGCGAGCAGTACTTC. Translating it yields CASSPPGSGSEQYF.

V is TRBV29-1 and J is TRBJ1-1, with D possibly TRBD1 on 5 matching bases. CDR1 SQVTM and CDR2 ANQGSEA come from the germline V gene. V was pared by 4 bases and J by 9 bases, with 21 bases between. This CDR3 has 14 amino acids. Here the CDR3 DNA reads TGCAGCGTTGTTGAATTCCGGGGGAGTGAAAAAGCTTTCTTT. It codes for CSVVEFRGSEKAFF.

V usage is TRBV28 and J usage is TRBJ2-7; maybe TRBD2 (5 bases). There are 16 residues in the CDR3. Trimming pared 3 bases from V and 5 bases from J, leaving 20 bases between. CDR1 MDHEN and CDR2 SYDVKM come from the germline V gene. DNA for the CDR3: TGTGCCAGCAGTTTGCGCCCATTGCGGGCCGGCCACGAGCAGTACTTC. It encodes CASSLRPLRAGHEQYF.

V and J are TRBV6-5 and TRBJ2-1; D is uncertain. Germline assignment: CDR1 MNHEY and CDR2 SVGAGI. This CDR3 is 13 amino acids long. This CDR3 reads CVTGPLSGNEQFF. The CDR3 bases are TGTGTTACTGGCCCGCTCAGTGGCAATGAGCAGTTCTTC.

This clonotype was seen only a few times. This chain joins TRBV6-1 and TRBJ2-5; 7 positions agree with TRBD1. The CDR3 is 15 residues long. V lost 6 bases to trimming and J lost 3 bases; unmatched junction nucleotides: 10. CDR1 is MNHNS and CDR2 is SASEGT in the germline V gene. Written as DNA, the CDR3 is TGTGCCAGCAGGGGGTTCGGGACAGAGGAAGAGACCCAGTACTTC. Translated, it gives CASRGFGTEEETQYF.

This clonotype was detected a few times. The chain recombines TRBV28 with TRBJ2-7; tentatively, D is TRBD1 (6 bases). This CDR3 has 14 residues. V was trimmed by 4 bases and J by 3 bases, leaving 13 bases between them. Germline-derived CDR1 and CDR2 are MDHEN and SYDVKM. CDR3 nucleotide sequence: TGTGCCAGCAGTTCCCCGGACAGAGGCTACGAGCAGTACTTC. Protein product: CASSSPDRGYEQYF.